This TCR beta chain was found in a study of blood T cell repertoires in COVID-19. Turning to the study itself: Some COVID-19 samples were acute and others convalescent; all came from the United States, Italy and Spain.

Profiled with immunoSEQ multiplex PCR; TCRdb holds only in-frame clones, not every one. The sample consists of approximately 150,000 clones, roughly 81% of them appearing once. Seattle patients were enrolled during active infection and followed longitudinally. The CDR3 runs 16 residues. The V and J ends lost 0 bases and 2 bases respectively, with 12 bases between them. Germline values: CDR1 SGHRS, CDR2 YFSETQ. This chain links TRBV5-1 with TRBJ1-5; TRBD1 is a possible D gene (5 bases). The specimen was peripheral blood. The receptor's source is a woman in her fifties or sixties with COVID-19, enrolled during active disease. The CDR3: CASSLGFREGNQPQHF. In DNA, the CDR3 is TGCGCCAGCAGCTTGGGTTTCAGGGAGGGCAATCAGCCCCAGCATTTT.